This note documents a single T cell receptor (beta chain) sequence. The target antigen is unknown. The sample comes from a study of brain metastases from non-small cell lung cancer. Study-wide results and limits: Compared with primary tumors, brain metastases showed less T-cell infiltration. T-cell clones appeared expanded in about 60% of brain metastases relative to matched primary tumors. Brain metastases shared most TCR repertoire with primaries, with sparse T cells.

The V end was cut by 5 bases, the J end by 10 bases, with 14 bases between. There are 12 residues in the CDR3. The germline V gene has CDR1 MNHEY and CDR2 SVGAGI. Produced via immunoSEQ multiplex PCR; TCRdb's table is partial and in-frame only. The repertoire holds fewer than 2,000 clones, with roughly 90% as singletons. The receptor was isolated from a donor over 35 with non-small cell lung cancer. The sample consisted of tissue from a brain metastasis. V gene TRBV6-5 combines with J gene TRBJ1-1; D perhaps matches TRBD1 (5 bases). The CDR3 reads CASSMQGRGAFF. CDR3 in DNA: TGTGCCAGCAGTATGCAGGGACGGGGAGCTTTCTTT.